The sequence of this T cell receptor (beta chain) was determined in a study of breast tumors, draining lymph nodes, adjacent tissues (dated by TCRdb to about 2016). About the full investigation: In breast cancer patients, the study compared the TCR beta repertoires of tumor, adjacent nontumor tissue and axillary lymph nodes. In human breast cancer, the study set out to assess how tumor, surrounding tissue and draining lymph node repertoires relate to one another and whether T cells might be exchanged between them. Here is what the overall study found, with its caveats: The conclusion that tumor T cells originate in lymph nodes was presented as consistent with a hypothesis rather than as directly demonstrated. The similarity between tumor and nontumor tissue repertoires was significantly greater in luminal-like breast cancer than in basal-like breast cancer. The data were considered consistent with most tumor T cells being derived from the lymph node and subsequently expanding within tumor tissue. T-cell repertoire diversity in tumors was found to be lower than in lymph nodes but higher than in nontumor tissue, and preferential V and J gene usage was observed.

The instrument given in TCRdb is Illumina HiSeq 2000. TCR beta chain libraries were generated through multiplex PCR amplification. High-throughput sequencing was used to analyze the amplified TCR beta chain products. The public reads were reanalyzed by TCRdb: fastp trimming at Q25, MiXCR alignment, in-frame beta chains only. Merged by CDR3 protein, the rows form single entries marked with the most common genes and DNA. The sample data list approximately 130,000 distinct CDR3 sequences, and around 20% of these were observed just once. In total, the top ten clones hold roughly 2.2% of the sample. Worth noting for this clonotype: Its antigen is currently not known. A much larger clone lies one base from this, so it may be a read error.

The lymph node samples were taken from the axillary draining lymph nodes of breast cancer patients. Taken from the germline V gene (reference sequence), the CDR1 and CDR2 loops are LNHDA and SQIVND. From the cysteine through the phenylalanine, the CDR3 covers 14 amino acids. The kept DNA is CDR3 alone, 42 bases in frame from the first base. Cut back by 4 bases and 10 bases, the V and J ends lie 16 bases apart. In this chain, TRBV19 is recombined with TRBJ1-4, with no D gene named confidently. The sequence was obtained from a female donor with breast cancer. Some clones in this sample may be carry-over from other donors' samples. Sequencing was done on a sample of axillary lymph node tissue. The bases are TGTGCCAGTAGTACCGGGATGGAGGGTGGAAAACTGTTTTTT. It translates as CASSTGMEGGKLFF.